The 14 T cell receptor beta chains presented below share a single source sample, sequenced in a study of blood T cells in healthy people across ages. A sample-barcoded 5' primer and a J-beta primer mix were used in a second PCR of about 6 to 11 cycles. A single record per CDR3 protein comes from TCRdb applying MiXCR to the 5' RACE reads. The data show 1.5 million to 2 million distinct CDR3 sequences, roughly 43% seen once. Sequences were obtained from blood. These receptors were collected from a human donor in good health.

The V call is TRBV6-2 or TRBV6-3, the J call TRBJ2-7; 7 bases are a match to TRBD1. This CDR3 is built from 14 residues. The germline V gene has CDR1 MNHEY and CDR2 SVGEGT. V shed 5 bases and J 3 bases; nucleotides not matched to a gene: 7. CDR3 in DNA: TGTGCCAGCAGTGACCCGGGACAGATCTACGAGCAGTACTTC. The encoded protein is CASSDPGQIYEQYF.

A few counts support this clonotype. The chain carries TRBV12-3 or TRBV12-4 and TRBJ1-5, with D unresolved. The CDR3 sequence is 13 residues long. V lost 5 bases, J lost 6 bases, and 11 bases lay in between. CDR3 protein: CASSKLTAQPQHF. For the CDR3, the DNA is TGTGCCAGCAGTAAGCTAACGGCTCAGCCCCAGCATTTT.

In DNA, the CDR3 is TGTGCCAGCAGGAGGGTTTTCGGGGATGAAAAACTGTTTTTT. Protein sequence: CASRRVFGDEKLFF. J is TRBJ1-4 and V is TRBV12-3 or TRBV12-4; D gene uncertain. V dropped 6 bases and J dropped 6 bases, with 14 bases sitting between them. This CDR3 has 14 amino acids.

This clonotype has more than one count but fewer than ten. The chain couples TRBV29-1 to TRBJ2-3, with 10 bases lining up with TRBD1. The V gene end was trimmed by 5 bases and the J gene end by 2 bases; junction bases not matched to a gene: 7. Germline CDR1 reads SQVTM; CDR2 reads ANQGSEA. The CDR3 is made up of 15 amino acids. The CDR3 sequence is CSVCDRGRTTDTQYF. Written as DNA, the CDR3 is TGCAGCGTTTGTGACAGGGGGCGGACCACAGATACGCAGTATTTT.

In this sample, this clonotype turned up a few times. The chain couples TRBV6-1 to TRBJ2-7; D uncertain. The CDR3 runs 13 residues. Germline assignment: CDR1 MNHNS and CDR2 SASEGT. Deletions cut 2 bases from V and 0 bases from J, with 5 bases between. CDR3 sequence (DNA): TGTGCCAGCAGTGAAACAGCCTCCTACGAGCAGTACTTC. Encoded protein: CASSETASYEQYF.

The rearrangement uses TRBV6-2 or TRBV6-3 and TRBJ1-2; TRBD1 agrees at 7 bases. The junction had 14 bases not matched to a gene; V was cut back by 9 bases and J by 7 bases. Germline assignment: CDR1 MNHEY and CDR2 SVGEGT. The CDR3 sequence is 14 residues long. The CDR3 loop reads CASSLRDSSVGYTF. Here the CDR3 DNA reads TGTGCCAGTTCTCTCCGGGACAGCTCTGTTGGCTACACCTTC.

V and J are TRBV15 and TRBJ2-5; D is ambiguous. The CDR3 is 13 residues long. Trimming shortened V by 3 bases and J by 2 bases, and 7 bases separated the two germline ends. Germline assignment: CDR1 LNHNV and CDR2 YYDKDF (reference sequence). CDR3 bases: TGTGCCACCAGCAGGCAGTCTCAAGAGACCCAGTACTTC. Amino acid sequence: CATSRQSQETQYF.

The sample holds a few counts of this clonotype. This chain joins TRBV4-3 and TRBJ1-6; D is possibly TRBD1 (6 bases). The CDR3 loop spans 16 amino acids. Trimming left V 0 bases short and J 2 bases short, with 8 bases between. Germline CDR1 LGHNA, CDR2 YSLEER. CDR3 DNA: TGCGCCAGCAGCCAAGATAGGGGGACCTATAATTCACCCCTCCACTTT. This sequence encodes CASSQDRGTYNSPLHF.

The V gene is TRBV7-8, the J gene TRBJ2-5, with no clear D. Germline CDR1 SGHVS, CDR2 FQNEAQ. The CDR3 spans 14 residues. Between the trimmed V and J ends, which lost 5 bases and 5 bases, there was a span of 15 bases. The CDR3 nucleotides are TGTGCCAGCAGCCCCGGATCCGTTCGGGAGACCCAGTACTTC. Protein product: CASSPGSVRETQYF.

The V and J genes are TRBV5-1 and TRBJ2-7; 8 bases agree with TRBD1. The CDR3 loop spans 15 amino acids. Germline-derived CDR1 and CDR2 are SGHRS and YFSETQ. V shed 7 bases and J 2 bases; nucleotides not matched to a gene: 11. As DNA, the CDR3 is TGCGCCAGCCGTAGGTCGGACAGGGAAACCTACGAGCAGTACTTC. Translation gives CASRRSDRETYEQYF.

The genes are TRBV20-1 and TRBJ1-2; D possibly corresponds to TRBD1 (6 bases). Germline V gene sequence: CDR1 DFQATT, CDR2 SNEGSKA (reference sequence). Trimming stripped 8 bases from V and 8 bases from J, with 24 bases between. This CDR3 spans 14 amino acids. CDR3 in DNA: TGCAGTACGCACGGGGGACACGACGGATACGGCTACACCTTC. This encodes CSTHGGHDGYGYTF.

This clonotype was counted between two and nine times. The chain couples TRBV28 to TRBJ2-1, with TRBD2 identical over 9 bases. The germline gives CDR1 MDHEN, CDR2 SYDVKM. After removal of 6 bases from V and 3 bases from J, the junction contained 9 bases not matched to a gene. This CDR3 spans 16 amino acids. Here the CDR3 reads CASSSARRGGYNEQFF. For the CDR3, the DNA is TGTGCCAGCAGCAGTGCCAGGCGGGGGGGCTACAATGAGCAGTTCTTC.

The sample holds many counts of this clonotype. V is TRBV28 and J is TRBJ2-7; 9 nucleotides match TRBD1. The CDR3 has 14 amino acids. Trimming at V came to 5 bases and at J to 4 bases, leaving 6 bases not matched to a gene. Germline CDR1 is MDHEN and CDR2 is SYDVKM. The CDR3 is CASSPTGTGYEQYF. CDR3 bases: TGTGCCAGCAGTCCAACCGGGACAGGGTACGAGCAGTACTTC.

The CDR3, as DNA: TGCGCCAGCAGCCAAGAACCCTCCTACGAGCAGTACTTC. Translated: CASSQEPSYEQYF. The chain links TRBV4-1 to TRBJ2-7; D uncertain. Germline loops: CDR1 MGHRA, CDR2 YSYEKL. This CDR3 has 13 residues. Deletions cut 0 bases from V and 0 bases from J, with 3 bases between.